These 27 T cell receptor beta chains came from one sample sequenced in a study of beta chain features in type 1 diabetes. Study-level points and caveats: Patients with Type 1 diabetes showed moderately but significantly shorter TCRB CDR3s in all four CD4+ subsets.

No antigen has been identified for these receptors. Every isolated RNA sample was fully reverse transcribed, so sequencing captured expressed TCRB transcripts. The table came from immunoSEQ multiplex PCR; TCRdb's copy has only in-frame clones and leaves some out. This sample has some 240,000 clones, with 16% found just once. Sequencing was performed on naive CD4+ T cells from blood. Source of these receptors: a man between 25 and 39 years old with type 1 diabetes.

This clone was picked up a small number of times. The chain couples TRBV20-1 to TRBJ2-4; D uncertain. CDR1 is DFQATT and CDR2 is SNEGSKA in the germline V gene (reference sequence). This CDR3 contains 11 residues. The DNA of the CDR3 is TGCAGCCGCTTGGGCGAAAACATTCAGTACTTC. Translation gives CSRLGENIQYF.

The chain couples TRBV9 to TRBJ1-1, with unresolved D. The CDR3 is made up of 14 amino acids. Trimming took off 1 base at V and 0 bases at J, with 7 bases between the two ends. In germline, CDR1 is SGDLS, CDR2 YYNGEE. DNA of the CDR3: TGTGCCAGCAGCGTAAATCCAATGAACACTGAAGCTTTCTTT. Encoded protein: CASSVNPMNTEAFF.

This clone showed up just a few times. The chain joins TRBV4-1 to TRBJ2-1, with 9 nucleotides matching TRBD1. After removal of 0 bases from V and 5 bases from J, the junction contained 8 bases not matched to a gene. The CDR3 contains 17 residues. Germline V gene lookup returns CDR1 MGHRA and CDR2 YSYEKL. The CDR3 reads CASSQDVQGALNNEQFF. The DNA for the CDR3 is TGCGCCAGCAGCCAAGATGTACAGGGGGCCCTAAACAATGAGCAGTTCTTC.

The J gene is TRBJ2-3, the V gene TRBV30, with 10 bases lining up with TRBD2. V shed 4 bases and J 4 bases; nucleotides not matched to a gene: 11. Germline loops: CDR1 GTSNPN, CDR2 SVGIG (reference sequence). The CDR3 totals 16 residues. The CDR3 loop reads CAWTLPSGRGSDTQYF. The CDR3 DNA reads TGTGCCTGGACCCTCCCAAGCGGGAGGGGATCAGATACGCAGTATTTT.

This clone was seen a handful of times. The CDR3 spells CASSWESTLYYGYTF. The CDR3 nucleotides read TGTGCCAGCAGCTGGGAGAGTACCCTTTACTATGGCTACACCTTC. The rearrangement uses TRBV7-2 and TRBJ1-2; D call uncertain. This CDR3 has 15 residues. The V gene lost 4 bases and the J gene lost 3 bases, with 15 bases spanning the gap. CDR1 SGHTA and CDR2 FQGNSA come from the germline V gene.

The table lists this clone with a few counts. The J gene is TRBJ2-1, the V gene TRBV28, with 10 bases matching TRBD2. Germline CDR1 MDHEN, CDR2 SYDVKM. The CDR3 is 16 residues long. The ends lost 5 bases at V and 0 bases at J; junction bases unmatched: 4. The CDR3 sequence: CASSPSGSPSYNEQFF. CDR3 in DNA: TGTGCCAGCAGTCCTAGCGGGAGTCCCTCCTACAATGAGCAGTTCTTC.

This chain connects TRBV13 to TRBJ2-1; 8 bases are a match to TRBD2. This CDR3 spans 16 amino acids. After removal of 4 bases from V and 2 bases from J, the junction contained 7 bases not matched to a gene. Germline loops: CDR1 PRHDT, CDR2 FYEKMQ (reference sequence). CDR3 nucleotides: TGTGCCAGCAGCTACCGACTAGCGCAGACCTACAATGAGCAGTTCTTC. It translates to CASSYRLAQTYNEQFF.

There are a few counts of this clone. As DNA, the CDR3 is TGTGCCTGGAGTCGGGGAAGCTCCTACGAGCAGTACTTC. Amino acid sequence: CAWSRGSSYEQYF. This chain uses TRBV30 with TRBJ2-7, with D possibly TRBD2 on 5 matching bases. V was trimmed by 2 bases and J by 0 bases, leaving 8 bases between them. The length of the CDR3 is 13 residues. Germline V CDR1 and CDR2: GTSNPN, SVGIG (reference sequence).

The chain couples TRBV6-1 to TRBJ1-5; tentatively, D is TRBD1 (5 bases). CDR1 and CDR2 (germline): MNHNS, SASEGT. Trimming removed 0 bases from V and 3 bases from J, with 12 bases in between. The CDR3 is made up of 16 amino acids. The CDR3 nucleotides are TGTGCCAGCAGTGAAGCTGGGGCGTACCACAATCAGCCCCAGCATTTT. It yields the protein CASSEAGAYHNQPQHF.

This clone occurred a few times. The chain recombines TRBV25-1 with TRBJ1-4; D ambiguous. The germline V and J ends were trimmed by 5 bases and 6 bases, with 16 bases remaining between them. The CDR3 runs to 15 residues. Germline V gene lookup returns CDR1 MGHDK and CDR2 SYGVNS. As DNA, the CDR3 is TGTGCCAGCAGTCCTACTTGGGTGACGGATGAAAAACTGTTTTTT. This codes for CASSPTWVTDEKLFF.

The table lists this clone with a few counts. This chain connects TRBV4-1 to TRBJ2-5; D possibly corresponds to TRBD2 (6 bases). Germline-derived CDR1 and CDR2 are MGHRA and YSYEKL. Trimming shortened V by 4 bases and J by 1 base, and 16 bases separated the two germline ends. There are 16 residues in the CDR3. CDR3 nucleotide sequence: TGCGCCAGCAGCCTTAGGGTCGCGGGGCGCCAAGAGACCCAGTACTTC. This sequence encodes CASSLRVAGRQETQYF.

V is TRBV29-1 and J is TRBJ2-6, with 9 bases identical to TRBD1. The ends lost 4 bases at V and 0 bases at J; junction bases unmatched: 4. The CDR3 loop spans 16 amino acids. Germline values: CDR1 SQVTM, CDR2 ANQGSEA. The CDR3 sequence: CSVGGQGRSGANVLTF. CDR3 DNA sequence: TGCAGCGTTGGTGGACAGGGGCGCTCTGGGGCCAACGTCCTGACTTTC.

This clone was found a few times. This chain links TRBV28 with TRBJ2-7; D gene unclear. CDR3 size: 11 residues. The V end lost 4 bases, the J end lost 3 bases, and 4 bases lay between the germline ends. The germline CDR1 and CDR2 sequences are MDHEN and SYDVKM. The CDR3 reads CASSSNYEQYF. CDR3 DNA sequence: TGTGCCAGCAGTTCCAACTACGAGCAGTACTTC.

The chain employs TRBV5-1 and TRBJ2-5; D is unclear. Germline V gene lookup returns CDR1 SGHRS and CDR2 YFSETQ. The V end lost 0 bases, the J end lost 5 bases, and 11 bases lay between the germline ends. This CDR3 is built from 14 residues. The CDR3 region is CASSLVAAAETQYF. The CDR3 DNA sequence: TGCGCCAGCAGCTTGGTCGCGGCTGCGGAGACCCAGTACTTC.

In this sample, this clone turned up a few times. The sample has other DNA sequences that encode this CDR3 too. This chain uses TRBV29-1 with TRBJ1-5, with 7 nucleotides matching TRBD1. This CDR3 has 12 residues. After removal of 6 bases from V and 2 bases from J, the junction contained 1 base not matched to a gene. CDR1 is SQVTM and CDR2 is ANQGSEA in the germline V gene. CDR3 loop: CSVGTGNQPQHF. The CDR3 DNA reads TGCAGCGTAGGGACAGGCAATCAGCCCCAGCATTTT.

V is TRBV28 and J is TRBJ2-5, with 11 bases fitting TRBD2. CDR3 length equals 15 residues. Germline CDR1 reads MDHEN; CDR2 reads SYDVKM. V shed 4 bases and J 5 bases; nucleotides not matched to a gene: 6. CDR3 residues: CASSSGTSGPETQYF. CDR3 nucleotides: TGTGCCAGCAGTTCGGGGACTAGCGGCCCGGAGACCCAGTACTTC.

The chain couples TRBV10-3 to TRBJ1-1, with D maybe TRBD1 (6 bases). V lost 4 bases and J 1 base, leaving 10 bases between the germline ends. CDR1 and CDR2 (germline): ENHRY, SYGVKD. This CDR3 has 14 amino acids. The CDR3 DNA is TGTGCCATCAGTGCCCACAGGGAGAACACTGAAGCTTTCTTT. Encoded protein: CAISAHRENTEAFF.

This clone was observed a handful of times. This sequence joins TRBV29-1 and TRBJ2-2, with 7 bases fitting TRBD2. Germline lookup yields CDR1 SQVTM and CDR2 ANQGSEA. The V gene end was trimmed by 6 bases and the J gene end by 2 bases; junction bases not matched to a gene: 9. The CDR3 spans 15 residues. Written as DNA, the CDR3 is TGCAGCGTAGCCCGGGGCGGGAGTAACACCGGGGAGCTGTTTTTT. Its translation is CSVARGGSNTGELFF.

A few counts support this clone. The CDR3 DNA is TGCAGCGTGGGGACAGGGGCTTTCTCTAGCAATCAGCCCCAGCATTTT. Protein sequence: CSVGTGAFSSNQPQHF. The genes are TRBV29-1 and TRBJ1-5; 10 nucleotides match TRBD1. V dropped 6 bases and J dropped 0; count of bases not matched to a gene: 8. The germline gives CDR1 SQVTM, CDR2 ANQGSEA. The CDR3 contains 16 residues.

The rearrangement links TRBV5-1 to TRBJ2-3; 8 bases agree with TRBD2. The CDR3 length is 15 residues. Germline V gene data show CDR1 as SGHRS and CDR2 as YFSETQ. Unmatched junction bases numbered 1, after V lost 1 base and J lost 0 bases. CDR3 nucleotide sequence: TGCGCCAGCAGCTTGTTAGCGGGGAGCACAGATACGCAGTATTTT. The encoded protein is CASSLLAGSTDTQYF.

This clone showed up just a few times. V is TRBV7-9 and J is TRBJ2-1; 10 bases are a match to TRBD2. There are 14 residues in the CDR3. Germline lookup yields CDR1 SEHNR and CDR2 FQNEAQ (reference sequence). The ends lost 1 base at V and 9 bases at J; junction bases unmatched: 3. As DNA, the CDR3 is TGTGCCAGCAGCTTAGAGCTAGCGGGGGCTGAGCAGTTCTTC. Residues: CASSLELAGAEQFF.

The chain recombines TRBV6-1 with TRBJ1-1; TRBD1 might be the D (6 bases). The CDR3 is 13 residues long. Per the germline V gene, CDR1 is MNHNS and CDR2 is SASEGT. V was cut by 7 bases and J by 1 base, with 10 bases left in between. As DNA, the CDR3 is TGTGCCAGCATCGGGACAAGGAACACTGAAGCTTTCTTT. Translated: CASIGTRNTEAFF.

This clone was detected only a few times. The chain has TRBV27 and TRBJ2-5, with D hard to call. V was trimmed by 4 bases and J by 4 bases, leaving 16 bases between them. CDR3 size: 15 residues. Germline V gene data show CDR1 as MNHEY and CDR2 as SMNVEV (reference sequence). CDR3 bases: TGTGCCAGCAGTTACCTCGGCGGCGCTGGAGAGACCCAGTACTTC. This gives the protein CASSYLGGAGETQYF.

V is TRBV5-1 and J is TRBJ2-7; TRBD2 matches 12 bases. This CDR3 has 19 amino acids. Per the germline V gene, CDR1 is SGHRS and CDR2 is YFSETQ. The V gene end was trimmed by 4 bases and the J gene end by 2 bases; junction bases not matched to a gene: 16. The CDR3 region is CASSPGATSGSYGTYEQYF. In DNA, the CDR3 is TGCGCCAGCAGCCCGGGGGCGACTAGCGGGAGCTACGGCACCTACGAGCAGTACTTC. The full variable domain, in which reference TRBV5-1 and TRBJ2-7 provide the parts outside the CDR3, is KAGVTQTPRYLIKTRGQQVTLSCSPISGHRSVSWYQQTPGQGLQFLFEYFSETQRNKGNFPGRFSGRQFSNSRSEMNVSTLELGDSALYLCASSPGATSGSYGTYEQYFGPGTRLTVT.

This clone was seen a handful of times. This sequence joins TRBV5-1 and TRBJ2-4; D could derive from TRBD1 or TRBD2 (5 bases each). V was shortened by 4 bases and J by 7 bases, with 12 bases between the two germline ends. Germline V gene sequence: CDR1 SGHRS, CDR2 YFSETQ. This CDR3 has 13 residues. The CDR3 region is CASSEDGTNIQYF. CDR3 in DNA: TGCGCCAGCAGCGAAGATGGGACCAACATTCAGTACTTC.

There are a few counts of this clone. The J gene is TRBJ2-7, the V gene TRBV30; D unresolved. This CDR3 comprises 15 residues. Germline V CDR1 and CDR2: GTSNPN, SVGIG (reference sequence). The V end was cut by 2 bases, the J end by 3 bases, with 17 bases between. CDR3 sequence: CAWSSRQVGYYEQYF. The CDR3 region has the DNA TGTGCCTGGAGTAGTAGGCAGGTCGGCTACTACGAGCAGTACTTC.

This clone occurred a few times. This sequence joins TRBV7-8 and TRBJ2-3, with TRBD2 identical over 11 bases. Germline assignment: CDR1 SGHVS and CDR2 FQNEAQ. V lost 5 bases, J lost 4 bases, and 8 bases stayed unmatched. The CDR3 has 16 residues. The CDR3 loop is CASSPRGTSGPDTQYF. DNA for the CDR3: TGTGCCAGCAGCCCCAGGGGGACTAGCGGACCAGATACGCAGTATTTT. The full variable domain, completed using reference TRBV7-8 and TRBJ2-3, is GAGVSQSPRYKVAKRGQDVALRCDPISGHVSLFWYQQALGQGPEFLTYFQNEAQLDKSGLPSDRFFAERPEGSVSTLKIQRTQQEDSAVYLCASSPRGTSGPDTQYFGPGTRLTVL.